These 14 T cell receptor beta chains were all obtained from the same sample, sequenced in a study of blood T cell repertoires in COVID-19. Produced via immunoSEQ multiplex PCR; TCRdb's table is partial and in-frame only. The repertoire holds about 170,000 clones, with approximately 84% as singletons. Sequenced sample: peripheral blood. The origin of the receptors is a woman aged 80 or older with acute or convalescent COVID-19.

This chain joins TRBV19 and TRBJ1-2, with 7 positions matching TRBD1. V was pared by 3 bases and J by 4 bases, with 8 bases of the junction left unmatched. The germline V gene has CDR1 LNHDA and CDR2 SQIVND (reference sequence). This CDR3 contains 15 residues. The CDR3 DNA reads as TGTGCCAGTAGTATCGGGACAGAGATCATCTATGGCTACACCTTC. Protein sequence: CASSIGTEIIYGYTF. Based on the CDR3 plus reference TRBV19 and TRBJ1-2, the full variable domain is DGGITQSPKYLFRKEGQNVTLSCEQNLNHDAMYWYRQDPGQGLRLIYYSQIVNDFQKGDIAEGYSVSREKKESFPLTVTSAQKNPTAFYLCASSIGTEIIYGYTFGSGTRLTVV.

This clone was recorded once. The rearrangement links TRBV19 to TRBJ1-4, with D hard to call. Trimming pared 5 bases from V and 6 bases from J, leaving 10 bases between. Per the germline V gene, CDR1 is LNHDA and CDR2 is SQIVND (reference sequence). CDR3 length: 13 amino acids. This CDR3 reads CASSPSGYEKLFF. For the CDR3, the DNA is TGTGCCAGTAGTCCTTCGGGATATGAAAAACTGTTTTTT.

The chain's CDR3 is CASSPGWREIYNEQFF. CDR3 coding DNA: TGTGCCAGCAGTCCGGGATGGCGGGAGATTTACAATGAGCAGTTCTTC. The chain has TRBV27 and TRBJ2-1; TRBD2 matches at 7 bases. The CDR3 is 16 amino acids. V shed 5 bases, J shed 4 bases, and the junction held 11 bases outside the gene matches. Germline-derived CDR1 and CDR2 are MNHEY and SMNVEV (reference sequence).

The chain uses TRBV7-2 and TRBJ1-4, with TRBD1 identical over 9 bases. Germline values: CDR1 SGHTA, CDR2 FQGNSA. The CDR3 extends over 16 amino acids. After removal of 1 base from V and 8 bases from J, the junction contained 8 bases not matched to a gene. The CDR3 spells CASSLGTTGGAEKLFF. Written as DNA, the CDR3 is TGTGCCAGCAGCTTAGGCACTACAGGGGGCGCGGAAAAACTGTTTTTT.

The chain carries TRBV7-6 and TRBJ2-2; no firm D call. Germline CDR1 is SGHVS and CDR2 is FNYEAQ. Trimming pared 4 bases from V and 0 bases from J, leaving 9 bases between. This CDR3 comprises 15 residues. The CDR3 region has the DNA TGTGCCAGCAGCTACAGTCTCGCGAACACCGGGGAGCTGTTTTTT. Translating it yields CASSYSLANTGELFF.

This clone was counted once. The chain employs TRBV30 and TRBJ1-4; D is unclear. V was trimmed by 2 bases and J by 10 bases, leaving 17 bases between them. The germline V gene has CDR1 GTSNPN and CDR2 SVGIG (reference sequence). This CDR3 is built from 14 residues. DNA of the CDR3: TGTGCCTGGAGTCTCCCCGACCGGGATTTAAAACTGTTTTTT. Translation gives CAWSLPDRDLKLFF.

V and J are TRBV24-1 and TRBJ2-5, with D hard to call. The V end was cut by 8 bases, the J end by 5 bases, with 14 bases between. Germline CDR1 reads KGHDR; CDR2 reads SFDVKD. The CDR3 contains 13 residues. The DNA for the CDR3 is TGTGCCACCATGGAAACGGCCGGGGAGACCCAGTACTTC. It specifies CATMETAGETQYF.

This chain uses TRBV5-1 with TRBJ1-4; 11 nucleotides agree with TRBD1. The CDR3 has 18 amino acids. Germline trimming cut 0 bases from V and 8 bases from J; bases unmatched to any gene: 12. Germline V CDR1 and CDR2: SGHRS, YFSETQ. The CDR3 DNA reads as TGCGCCAGCAGCTTGGCGTGGACAGGGGGCGCCTCGAGGGAAAAACTGTTTTTT. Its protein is CASSLAWTGGASREKLFF.

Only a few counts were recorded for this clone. CDR3 sequence (DNA): TGTGCCATCAGAGGCCTAGCGGGAGGGCACGGGGAGCTGTTTTTT. Translated, it gives CAIRGLAGGHGELFF. This rearrangement joins TRBV10-3 to TRBJ2-2; 12 bases are shared with TRBD2. The CDR3 consists of 15 residues. Germline V CDR1 and CDR2: ENHRY, SYGVKD. The V and J ends lost 6 bases and 7 bases, in that order; junction bases with no gene match: 6.

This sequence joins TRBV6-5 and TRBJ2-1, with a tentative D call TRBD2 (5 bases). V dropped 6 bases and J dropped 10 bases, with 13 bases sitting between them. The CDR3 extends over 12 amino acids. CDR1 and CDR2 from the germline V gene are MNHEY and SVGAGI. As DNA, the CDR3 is TGTGCCAGCAGCCCCGGACTCGAGGAGCAGTTCTTC. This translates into CASSPGLEEQFF.

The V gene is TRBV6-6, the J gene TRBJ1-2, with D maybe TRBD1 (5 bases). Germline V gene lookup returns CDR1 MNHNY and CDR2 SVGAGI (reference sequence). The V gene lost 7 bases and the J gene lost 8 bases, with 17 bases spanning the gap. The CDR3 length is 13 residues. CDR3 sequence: CASIPRRGDGYTF. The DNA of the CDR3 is TGTGCCAGCATCCCCCGGAGGGGAGACGGCTACACCTTC.

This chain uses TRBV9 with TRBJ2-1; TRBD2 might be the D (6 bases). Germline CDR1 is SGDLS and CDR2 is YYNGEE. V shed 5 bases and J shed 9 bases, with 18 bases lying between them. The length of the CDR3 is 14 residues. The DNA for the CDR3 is TGTGCCAGCAGTTCGGGGGTTATGGAGGGTGAGCAGTTCTTC. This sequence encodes CASSSGVMEGEQFF.

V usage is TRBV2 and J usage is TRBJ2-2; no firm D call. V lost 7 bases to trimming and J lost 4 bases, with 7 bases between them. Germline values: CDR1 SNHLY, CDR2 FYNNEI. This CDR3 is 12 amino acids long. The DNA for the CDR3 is TGTGCCAGCACCCTAAGCACCGGGGAGCTGTTTTTT. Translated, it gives CASTLSTGELFF.

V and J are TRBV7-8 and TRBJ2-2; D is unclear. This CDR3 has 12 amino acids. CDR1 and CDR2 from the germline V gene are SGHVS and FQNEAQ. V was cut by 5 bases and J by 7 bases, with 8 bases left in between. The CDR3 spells CASSHPSGELFF. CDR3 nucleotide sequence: TGTGCCAGCAGCCACCCCAGCGGGGAGCTGTTTTTT.